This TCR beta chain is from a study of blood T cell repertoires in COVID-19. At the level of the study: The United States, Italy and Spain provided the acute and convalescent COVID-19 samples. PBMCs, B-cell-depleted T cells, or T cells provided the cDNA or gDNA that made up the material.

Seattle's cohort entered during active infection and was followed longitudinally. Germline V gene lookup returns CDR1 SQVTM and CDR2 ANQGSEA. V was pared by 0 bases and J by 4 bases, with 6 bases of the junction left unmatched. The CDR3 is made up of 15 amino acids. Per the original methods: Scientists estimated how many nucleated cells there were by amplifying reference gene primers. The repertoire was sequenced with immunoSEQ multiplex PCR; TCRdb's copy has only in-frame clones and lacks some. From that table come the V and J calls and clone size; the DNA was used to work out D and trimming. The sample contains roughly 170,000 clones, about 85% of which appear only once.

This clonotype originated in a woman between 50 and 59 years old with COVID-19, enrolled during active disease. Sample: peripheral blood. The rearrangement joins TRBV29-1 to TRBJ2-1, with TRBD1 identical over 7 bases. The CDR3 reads CSVEDAGDRYNEQFF. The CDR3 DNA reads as TGCAGCGTTGAAGATGCAGGGGACAGATACAATGAGCAGTTCTTC.